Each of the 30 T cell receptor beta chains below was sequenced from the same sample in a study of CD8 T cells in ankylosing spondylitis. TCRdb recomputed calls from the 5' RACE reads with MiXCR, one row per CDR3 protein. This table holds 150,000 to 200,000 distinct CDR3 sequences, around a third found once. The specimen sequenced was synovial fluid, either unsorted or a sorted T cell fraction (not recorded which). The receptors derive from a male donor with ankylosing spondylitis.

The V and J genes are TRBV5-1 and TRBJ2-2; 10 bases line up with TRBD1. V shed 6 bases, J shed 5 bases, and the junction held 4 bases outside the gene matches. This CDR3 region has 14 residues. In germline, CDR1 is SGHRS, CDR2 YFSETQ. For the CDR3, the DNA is TGCGCCAGCAACGGACAGGGGGTTACCGGGGAGCTGTTTTTT. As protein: CASNGQGVTGELFF.

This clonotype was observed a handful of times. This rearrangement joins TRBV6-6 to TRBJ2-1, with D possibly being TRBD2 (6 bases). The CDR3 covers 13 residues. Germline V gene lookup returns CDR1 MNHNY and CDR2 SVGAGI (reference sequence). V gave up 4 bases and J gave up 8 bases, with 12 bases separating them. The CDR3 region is CASSSRLVDEQFF. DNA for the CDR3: TGTGCCAGCAGTTCCCGACTAGTGGATGAGCAGTTCTTC.

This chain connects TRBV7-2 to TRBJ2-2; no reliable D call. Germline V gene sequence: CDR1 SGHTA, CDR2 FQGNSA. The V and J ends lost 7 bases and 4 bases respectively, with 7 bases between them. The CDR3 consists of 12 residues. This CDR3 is CASNVVTGELFF. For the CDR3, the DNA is TGTGCCAGCAACGTGGTCACCGGGGAGCTGTTTTTT.

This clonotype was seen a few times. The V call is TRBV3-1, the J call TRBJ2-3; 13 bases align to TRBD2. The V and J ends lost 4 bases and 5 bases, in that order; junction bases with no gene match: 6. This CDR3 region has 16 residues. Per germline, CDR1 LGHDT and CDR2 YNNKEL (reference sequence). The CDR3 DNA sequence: TGTGCCAGCAGCCCCGGGACTAGCGGGGTCGGAGATACGCAGTATTTT. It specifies CASSPGTSGVGDTQYF.

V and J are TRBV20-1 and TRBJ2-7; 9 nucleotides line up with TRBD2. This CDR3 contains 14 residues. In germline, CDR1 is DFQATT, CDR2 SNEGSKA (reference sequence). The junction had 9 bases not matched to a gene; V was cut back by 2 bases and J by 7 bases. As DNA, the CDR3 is TGCAGTGCTAGACCCGCGGGGGGGGTGTCGGAGCAGTACTTC. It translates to CSARPAGGVSEQYF.

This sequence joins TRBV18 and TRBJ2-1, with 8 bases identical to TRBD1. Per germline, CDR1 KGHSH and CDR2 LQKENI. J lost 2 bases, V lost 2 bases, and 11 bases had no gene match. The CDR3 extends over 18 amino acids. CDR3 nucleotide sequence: TGTGCCAGCTCACCAAGGGGACAGGAAGAGGTACCCTACAATGAGCAGTTCTTC. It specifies CASSPRGQEEVPYNEQFF.

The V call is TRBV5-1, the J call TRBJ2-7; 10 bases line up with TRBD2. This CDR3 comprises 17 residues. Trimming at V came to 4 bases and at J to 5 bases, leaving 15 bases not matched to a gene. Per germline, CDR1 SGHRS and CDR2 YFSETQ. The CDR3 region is CASSLLPRTSGSNEQYF. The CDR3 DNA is TGCGCCAGCAGCCTGCTTCCCAGGACTAGCGGAAGCAACGAGCAGTACTTC.

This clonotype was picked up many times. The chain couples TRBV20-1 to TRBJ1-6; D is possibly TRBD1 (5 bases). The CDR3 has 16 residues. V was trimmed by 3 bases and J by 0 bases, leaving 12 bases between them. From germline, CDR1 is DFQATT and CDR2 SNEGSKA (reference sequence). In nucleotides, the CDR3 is TGCAGTGCTAGTCTAGCAGGGAGCTCCTATAATTCACCCCTCCACTTT. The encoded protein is CSASLAGSSYNSPLHF.

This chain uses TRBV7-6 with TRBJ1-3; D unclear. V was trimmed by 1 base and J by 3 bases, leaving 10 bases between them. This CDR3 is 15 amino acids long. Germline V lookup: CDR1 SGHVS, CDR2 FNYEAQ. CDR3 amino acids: CASSLGQRVGNTIYF. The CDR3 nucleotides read TGTGCCAGCAGCTTAGGGCAAAGGGTTGGAAACACCATATATTTT. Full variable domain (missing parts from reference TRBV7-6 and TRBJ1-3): GAGVSQSPRYKVTKRGQDVALRCDPISGHVSLYWYRQALGQGPEFLTYFNYEAQQDKSGLPNDRFSAERPEGSISTLTIQRTEQRDSAMYRCASSLGQRVGNTIYFGEGSWLTVV.

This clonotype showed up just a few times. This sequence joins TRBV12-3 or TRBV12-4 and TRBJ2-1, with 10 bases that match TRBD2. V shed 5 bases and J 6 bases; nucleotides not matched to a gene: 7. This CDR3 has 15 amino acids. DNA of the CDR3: TGTGCCAGCAGTCAAGCGGGGGGGCATGCCAATGAGCAGTTCTTC. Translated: CASSQAGGHANEQFF.

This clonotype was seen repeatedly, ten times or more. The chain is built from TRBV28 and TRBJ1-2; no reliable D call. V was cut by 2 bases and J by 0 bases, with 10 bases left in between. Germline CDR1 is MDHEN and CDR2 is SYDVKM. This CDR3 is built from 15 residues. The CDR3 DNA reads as TGTGCCAGCAGTTTAGAGGACTTGTCTAACTATGGCTACACCTTC. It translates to CASSLEDLSNYGYTF.

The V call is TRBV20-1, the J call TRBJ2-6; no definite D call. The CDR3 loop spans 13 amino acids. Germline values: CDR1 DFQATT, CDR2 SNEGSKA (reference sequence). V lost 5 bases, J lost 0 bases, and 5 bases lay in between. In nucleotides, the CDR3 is TGCAGTGCTTTGGTCTCTGGGGCCAACGTCCTGACTTTC. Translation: CSALVSGANVLTF.

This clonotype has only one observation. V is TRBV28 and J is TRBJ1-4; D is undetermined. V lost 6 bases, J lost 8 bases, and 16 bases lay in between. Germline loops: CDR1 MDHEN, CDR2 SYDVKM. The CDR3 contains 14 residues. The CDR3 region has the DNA TGTGCCAGCAGATTCAATCGGCTATCGGAAAAACTGTTTTTT. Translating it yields CASRFNRLSEKLFF.

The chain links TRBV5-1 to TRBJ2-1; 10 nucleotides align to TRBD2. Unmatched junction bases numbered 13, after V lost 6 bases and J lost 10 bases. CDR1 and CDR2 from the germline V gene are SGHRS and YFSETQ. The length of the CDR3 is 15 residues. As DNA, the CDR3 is TGCGCCAGCATCAACACTGGGGCTAGCGGGGGAGAGCAGTTCTTC. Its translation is CASINTGASGGEQFF.

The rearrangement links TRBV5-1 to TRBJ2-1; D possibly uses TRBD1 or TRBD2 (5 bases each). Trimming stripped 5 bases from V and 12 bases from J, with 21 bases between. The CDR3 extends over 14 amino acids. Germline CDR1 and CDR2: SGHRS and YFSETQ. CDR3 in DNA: TGCGCCAGCAGGCCGGACACGGGGCCCTGGGGGCAGTTCTTC. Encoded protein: CASRPDTGPWGQFF.

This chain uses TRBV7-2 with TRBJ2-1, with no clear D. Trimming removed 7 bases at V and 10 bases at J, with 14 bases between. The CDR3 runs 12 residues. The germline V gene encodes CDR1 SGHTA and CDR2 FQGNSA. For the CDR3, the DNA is TGTGCCAGCACCCAAGGGTGGCGGGAGCAGTTCTTC. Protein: CASTQGWREQFF.

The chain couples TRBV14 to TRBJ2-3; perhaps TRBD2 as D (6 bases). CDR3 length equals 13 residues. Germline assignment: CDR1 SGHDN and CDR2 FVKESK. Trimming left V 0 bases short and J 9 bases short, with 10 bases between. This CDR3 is CASSQDLAGTQYF. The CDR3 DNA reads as TGTGCCAGCAGCCAAGATCTGGCGGGGACGCAGTATTTT.

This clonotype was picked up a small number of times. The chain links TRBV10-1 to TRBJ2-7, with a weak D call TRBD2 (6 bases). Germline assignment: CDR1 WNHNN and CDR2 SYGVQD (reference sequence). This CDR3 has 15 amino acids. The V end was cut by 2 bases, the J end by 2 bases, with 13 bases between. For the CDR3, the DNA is TGCGCCAGCAGTGAGATGAACGGGGGACCCTACGAGCAGTACTTC. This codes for CASSEMNGGPYEQYF.

The CDR3 loop is CSVQGGGTQYF. The CDR3 DNA sequence: TGCAGTGTACAGGGAGGGGGGACCCAGTACTTC. The V gene is TRBV20-1, the J gene TRBJ2-5, with D perhaps TRBD2 (7 bases). V gave up 7 bases and J gave up 7 bases, with 13 bases separating them. CDR1 is DFQATT, CDR2 SNEGSKA, per germline (reference sequence). The CDR3 has 11 residues.

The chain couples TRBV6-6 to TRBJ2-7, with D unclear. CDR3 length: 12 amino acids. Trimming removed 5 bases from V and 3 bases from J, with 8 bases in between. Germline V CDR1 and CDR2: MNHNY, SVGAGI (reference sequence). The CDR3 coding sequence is TGTGCCAGCAGTAGGGCAGGCTACGAGCAGTACTTC. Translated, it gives CASSRAGYEQYF.

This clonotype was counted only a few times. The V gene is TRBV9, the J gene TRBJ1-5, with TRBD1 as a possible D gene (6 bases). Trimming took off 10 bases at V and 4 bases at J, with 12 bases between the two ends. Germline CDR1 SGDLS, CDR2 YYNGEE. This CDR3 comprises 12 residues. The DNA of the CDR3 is TGTGCCGGGGGGCAGGTTAATCAGCCCCAGCATTTT. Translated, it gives CAGGQVNQPQHF.

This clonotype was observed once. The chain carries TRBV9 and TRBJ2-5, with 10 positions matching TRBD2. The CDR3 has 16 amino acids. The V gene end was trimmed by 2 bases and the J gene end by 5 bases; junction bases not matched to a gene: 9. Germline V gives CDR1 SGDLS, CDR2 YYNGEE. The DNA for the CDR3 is TGTGCCAGCAGCGTGGGGACTAGCGCGGTGAGGGAGACCCAGTACTTC. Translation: CASSVGTSAVRETQYF.

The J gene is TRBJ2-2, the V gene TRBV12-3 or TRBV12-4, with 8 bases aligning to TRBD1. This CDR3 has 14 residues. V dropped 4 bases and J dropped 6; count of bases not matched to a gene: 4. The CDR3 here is CASSSLTGAGELFF. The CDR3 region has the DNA TGTGCCAGCAGTTCCCTGACAGGGGCCGGGGAGCTGTTTTTT.

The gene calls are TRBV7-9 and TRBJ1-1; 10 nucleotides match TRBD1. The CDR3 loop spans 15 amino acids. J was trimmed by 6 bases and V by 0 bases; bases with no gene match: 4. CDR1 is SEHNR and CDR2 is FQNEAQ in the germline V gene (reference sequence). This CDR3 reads CASSLARQGASEAFF. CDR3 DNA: TGTGCCAGCAGCTTAGCAAGACAGGGGGCCTCTGAAGCTTTCTTT.

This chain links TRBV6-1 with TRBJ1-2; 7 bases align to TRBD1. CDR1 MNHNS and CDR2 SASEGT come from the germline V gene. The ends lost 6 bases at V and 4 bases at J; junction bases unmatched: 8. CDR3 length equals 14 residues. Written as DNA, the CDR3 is TGTGCCAGCAGCCAACAGGGGCGGCCCTATGGCTACACCTTC. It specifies CASSQQGRPYGYTF.

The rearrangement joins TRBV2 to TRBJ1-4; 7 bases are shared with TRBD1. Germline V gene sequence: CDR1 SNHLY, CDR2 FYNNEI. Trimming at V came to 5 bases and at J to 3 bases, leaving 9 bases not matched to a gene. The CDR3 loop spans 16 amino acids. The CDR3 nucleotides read TGTGCCAGCAGTTCCAGGGGGGGAAGCCCTAATGAAAAACTGTTTTTT. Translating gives CASSSRGGSPNEKLFF.

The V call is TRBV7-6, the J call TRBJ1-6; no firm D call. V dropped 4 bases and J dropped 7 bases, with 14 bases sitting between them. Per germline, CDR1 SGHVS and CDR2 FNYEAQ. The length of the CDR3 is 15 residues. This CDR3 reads CASSSGRQANSPLHF. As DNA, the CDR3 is TGTGCCAGCAGCTCCGGGCGCCAGGCGAATTCACCCCTCCACTTT.

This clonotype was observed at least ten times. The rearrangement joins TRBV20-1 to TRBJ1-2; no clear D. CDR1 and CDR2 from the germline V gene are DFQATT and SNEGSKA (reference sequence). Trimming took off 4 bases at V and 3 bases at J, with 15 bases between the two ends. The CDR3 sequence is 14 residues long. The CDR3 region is CSAKFKSTDYGYTF. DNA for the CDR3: TGCAGTGCTAAATTTAAGTCTACCGACTATGGCTACACCTTC.

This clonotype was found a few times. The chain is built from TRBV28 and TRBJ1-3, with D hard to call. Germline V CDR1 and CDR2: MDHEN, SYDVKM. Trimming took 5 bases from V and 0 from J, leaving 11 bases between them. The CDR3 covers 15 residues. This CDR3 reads CASSKWPNSGNTIYF. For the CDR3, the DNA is TGTGCCAGCAGTAAGTGGCCTAACTCTGGAAACACCATATATTTT.

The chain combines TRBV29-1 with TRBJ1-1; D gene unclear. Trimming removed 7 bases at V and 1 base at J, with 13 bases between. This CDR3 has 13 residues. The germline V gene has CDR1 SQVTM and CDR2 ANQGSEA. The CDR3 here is CSARVTENTEAFF. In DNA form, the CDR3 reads TGCAGCGCCCGAGTCACAGAGAACACTGAAGCTTTCTTT.